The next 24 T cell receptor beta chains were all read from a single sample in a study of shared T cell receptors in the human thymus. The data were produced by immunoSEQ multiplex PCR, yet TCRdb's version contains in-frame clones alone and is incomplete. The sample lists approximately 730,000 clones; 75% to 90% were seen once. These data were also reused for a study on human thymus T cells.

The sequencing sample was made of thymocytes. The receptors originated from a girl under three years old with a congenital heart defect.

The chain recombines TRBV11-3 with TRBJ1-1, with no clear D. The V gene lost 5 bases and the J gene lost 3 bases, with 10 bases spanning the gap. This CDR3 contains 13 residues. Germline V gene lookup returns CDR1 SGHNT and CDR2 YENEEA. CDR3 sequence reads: CASSSGEDTEAFF. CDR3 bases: TGTGCCAGCAGCAGCGGGGAGGACACTGAAGCTTTCTTT.

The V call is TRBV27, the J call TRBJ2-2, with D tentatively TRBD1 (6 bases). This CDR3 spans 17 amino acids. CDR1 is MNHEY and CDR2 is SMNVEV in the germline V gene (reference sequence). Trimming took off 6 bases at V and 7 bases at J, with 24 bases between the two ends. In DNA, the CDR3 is TGTGCCAGCAGCTCGCGCCCCAAACAGGGTGATAACGGGGAGCTGTTTTTT. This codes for CASSSRPKQGDNGELFF.

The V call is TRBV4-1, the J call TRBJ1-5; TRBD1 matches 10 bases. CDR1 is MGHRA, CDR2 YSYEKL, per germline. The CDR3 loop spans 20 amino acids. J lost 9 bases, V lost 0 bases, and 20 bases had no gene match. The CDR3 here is CASSQDRGTGVEGHSRPQHF. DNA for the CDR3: TGCGCCAGCAGCCAAGATAGAGGGACAGGGGTTGAGGGGCATAGTCGGCCCCAGCATTTT.

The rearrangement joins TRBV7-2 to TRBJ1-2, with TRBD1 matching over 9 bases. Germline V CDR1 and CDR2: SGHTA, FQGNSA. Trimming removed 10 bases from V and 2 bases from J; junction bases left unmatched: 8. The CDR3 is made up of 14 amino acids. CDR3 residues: CATDPGTGNYGYTF. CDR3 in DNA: TGTGCCACCGATCCCGGGACAGGGAACTATGGCTACACCTTC.

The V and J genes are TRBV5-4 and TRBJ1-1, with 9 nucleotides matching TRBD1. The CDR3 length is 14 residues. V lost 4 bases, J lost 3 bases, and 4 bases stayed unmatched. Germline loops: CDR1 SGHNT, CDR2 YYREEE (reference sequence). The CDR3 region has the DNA TGTGCCAGCAGCCTAGACAGGGGGGACACTGAAGCTTTCTTT. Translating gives CASSLDRGDTEAFF.

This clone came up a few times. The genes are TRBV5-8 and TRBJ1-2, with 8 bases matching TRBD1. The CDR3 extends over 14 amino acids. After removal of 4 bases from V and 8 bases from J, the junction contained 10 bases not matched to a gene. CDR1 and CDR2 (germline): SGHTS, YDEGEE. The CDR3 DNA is TGTGCCAGCAGCCCCTGGATAGCAGGGGGCGGCTACACCTTC. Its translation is CASSPWIAGGGYTF.

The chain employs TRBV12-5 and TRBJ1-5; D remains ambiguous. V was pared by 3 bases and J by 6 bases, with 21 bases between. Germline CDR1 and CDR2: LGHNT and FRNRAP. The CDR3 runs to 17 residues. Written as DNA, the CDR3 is TGTGCTAGTGGTTTTTCAGACTCCCTCCAGTTCGGTCAGCCCCAGCATTTT. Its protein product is CASGFSDSLQFGQPQHF.

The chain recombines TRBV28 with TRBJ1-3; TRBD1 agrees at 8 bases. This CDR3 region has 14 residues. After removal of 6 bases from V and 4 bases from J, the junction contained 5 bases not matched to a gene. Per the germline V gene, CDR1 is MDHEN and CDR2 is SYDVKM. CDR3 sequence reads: CASRPRTGGNTIYF. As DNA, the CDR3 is TGTGCCAGCAGACCTAGGACAGGGGGAAACACCATATATTTT.

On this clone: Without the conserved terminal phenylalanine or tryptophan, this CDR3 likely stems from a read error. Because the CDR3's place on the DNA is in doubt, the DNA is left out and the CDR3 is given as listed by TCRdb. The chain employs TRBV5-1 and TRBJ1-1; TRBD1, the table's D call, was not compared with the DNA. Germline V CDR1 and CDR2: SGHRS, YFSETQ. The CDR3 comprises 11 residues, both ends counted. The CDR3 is CASSNGTGSGL.

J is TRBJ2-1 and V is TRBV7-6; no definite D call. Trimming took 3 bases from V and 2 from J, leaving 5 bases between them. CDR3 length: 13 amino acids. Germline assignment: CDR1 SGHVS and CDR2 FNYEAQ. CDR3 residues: CASSFGPYNEQFF. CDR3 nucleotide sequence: TGTGCCAGCAGCTTTGGCCCCTACAATGAGCAGTTCTTC.

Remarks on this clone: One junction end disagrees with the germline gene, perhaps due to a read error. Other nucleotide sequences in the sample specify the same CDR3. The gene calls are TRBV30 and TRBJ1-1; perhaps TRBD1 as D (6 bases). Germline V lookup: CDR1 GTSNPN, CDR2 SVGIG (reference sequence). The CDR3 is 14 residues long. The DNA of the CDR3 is TGCGCCTGGAGTTTCGGACAGAGGAACACTGAAGCTTTCTTT. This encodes CAWSFGQRNTEAFF.

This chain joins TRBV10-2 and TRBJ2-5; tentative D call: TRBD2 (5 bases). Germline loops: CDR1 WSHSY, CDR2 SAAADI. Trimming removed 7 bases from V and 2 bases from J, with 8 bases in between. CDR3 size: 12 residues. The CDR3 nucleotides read TGCGCCAGCACCCCGGGGCAAGAGACCCAGTACTTC. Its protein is CASTPGQETQYF.

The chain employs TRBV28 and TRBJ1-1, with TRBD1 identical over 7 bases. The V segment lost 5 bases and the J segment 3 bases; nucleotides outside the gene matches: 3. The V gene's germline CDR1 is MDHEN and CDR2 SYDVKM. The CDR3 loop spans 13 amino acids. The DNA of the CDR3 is TGTGCCAGCAGTCCCAGGGGGGACACTGAAGCTTTCTTT. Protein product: CASSPRGDTEAFF.

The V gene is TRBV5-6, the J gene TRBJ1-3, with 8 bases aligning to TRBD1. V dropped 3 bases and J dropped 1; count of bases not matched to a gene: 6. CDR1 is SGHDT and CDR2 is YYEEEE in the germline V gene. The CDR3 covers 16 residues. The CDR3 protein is CASSSRQGRSGNTIYF. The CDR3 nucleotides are TGTGCCAGCAGCTCGAGACAGGGGCGGTCTGGAAACACCATATATTTT.

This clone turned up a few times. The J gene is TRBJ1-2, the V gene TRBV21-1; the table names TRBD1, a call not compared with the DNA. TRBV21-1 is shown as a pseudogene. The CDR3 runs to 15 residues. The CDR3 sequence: CASSKAPGQGGGYTF. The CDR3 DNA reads TGTGCCAGCAGCAAAGCACCGGGACAGGGTGGAGGCTACACCTTC.

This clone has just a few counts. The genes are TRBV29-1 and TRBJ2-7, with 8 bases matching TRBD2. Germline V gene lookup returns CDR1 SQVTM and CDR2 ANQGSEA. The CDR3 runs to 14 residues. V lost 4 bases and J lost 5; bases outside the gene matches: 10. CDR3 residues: CSVAGGPIGNEQYF. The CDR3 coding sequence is TGCAGCGTTGCGGGGGGGCCAATTGGTAACGAGCAGTACTTC.

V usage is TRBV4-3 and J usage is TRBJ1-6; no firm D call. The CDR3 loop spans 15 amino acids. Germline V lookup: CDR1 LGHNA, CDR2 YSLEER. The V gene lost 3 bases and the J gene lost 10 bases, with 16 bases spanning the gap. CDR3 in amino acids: CASSHQARVGSPLHF. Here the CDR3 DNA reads TGCGCCAGCAGCCACCAAGCGAGGGTGGGGTCACCCCTCCACTTT.

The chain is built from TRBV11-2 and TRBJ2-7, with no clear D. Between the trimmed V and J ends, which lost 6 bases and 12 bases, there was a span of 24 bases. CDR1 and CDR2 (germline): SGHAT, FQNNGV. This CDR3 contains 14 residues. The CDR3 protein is CASSLEKAVNKRYF. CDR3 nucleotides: TGTGCCAGCAGTCTAGAGAAGGCAGTTAATAAGCGGTACTTC.

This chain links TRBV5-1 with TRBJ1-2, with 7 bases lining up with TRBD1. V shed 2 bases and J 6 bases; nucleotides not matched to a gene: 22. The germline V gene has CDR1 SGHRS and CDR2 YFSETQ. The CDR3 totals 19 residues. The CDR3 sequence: CASSFPSGPSYDRVDGYTF. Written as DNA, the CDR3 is TGCGCCAGCAGCTTCCCGTCGGGCCCGTCCTATGACAGGGTGGATGGCTACACCTTC.

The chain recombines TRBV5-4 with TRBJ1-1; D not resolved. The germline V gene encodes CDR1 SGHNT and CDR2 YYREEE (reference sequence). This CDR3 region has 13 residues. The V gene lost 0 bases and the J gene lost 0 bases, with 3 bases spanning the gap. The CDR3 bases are TGTGCCAGCAGCTTGGATATGAACACTGAAGCTTTCTTT. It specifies CASSLDMNTEAFF.

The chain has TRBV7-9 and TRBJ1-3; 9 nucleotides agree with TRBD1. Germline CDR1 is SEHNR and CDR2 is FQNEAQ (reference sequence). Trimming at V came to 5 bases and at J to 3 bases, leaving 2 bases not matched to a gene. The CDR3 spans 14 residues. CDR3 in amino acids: CASSLDRGGNTIYF. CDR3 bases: TGTGCCAGCAGCCTGGACAGGGGTGGAAACACCATATATTTT.

CDR3 DNA: TGTGCCAGCAGCTTGGGGGGGACAGGCCGATTGTATGGCTACACCTTC. It encodes CASSLGGTGRLYGYTF. J is TRBJ1-2 and V is TRBV7-4; TRBD1 matches at 8 bases. The CDR3 length is 16 residues. Germline lookup yields CDR1 SGHVT and CDR2 SQSDAQ. Trimming took 3 bases from V and 5 from J; bases not matched to a gene: 11.

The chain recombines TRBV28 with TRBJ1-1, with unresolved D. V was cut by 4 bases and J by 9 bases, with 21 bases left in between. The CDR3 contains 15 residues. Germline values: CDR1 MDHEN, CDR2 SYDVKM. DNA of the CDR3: TGTGCCAGCAGTTCTCCAAAAGCCCGGGCGGGCCAAGCTTTCTTT. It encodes CASSSPKARAGQAFF. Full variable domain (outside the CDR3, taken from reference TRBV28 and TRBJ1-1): DVKVTQSSRYLVKRTGEKVFLECVQDMDHENMFWYRQDPGLGLRLIYFSYDVKMKEKGDIPEGYSVSREKKERFSLILESASTNQTSMYLCASSSPKARAGQAFFGQGTRLTVV.

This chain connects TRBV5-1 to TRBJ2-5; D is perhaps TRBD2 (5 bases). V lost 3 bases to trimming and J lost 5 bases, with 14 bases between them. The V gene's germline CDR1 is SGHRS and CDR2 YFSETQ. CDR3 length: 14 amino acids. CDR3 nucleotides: TGCGCCAGCAGCTGGACGGGGATTGGGGAGACCCAGTACTTC. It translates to CASSWTGIGETQYF.